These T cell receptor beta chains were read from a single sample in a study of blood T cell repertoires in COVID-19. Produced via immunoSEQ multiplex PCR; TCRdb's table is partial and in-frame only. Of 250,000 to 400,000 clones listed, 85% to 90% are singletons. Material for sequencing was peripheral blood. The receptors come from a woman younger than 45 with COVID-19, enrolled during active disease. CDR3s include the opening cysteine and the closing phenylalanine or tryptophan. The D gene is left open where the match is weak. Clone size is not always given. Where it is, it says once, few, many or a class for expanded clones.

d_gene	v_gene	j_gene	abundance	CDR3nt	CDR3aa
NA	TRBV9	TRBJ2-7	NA	TGTGCCAGCAGCGTAGGCGAGACCGAGGTGGAGCAGTACTTC	CASSVGETEVEQYF
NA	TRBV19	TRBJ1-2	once	TGTGCCAGTAGGGCCGCCAACTATGGCTACACCTTC	CASRAANYGYTF
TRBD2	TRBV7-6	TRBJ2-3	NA	TGTGCCAGCATGCCTAGCGGGATGAGCACAGATACGCAGTATTTT	CASMPSGMSTDTQYF
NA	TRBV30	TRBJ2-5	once	TGTGCCTGGCGTCAACAGGCACAAGAGACCCAGTACTTC	CAWRQQAQETQYF
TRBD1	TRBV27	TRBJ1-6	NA	TGTGCCAGCAGTTTACAGGGGGCCCAATCACCCCTCCACTTT	CASSLQGAQSPLHF
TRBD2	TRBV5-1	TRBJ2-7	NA	TGCGCCAGCAGCATAGGGACTAGCGGGGCCCTCGAGCAGTACTTC	CASSIGTSGALEQYF
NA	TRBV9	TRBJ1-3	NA	TGTGCCAGCAGTCCCCGGGGGAACACCATATATTTT	CASSPRGNTIYF
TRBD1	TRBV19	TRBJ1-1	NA	TGTGCCAGTAGTATAGGGACAGGGGGGAACACTGAAGCTTTCTTT	CASSIGTGGNTEAFF
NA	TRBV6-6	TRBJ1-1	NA	TGTGCCAGCAGTCGGCCGGACTCGTCTGAAGCTTTCTTT	CASSRPDSSEAFF
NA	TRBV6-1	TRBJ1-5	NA	TGTGCCAGCAGTGAAATGGGAGGGCTGGGCAATCAGCCCCAGCATTTT	CASSEMGGLGNQPQHF
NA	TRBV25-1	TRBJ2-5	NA	TGTGCCAGCAGTATGGGGGGTTTGGGGGAGACCCAGTACTTC	CASSMGGLGETQYF
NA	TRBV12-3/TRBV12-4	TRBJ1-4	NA	TGTGCCAGCAGTTTGAGGTCGGAAAAACTGTTTTTT	CASSLRSEKLFF
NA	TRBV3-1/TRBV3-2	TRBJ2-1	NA	TGTGCCAGCAGCTCGCCGGTAGCGGAGGTAGGAAATGAGCAGTTCTTC	CASSSPVAEVGNEQFF
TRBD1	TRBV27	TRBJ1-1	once	TGTGCCAGCAGTTCACAGGGGACTCTGAACACTGAAGCTTTCTTT	CASSSQGTLNTEAFF
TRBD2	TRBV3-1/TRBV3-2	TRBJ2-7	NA	TGTGCCAGCAGCCGCTTCCCTAGCGGGAGCTCCTACGAGCAGTACTTC	CASSRFPSGSSYEQYF
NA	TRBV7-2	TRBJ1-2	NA	TGTGCCAGCAGCTCAACAGGGAACGGCTATGGCTACACCTTC	CASSSTGNGYGYTF
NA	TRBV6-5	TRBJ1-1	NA	TGTGCCAGCAGTCCAACAGGGAAGAACACTGAAGCTTTCTTT	CASSPTGKNTEAFF
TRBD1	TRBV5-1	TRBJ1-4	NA	TGCGCCAGCAGCCTAGGGACAGCTAATGAAAAACTGTTTTTT	CASSLGTANEKLFF
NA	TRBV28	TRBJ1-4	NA	TGTGCCAGCAGTTTTCGGGGAACTAATGAAAAACTGTTTTTT	CASSFRGTNEKLFF
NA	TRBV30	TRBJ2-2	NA	TGTGCCTGGAGTGTAATCGGAGGTGGGACCGGGGAGCTGTTTTTT	CAWSVIGGGTGELFF
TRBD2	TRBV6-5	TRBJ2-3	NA	TGTGCCAGCAGTTACAGTCTAGCGGGAGGGGATACGCAGTATTTT	CASSYSLAGGDTQYF
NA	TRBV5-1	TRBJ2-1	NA	TGCGCCAGCAGCTTGCCGGGAGTCTCAAATGAGCAGTTCTTC	CASSLPGVSNEQFF
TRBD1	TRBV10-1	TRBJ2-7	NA	TGCGCCAGCAGTACCGGGACAGGAGTGTTTGGCGAGCAGTACTTC	CASSTGTGVFGEQYF
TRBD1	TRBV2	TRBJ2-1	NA	TGTGCCAGCAGTTCCAGACAGGGGGCTTACAATGAGCAGTTCTTC	CASSSRQGAYNEQFF
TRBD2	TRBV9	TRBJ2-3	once	TGTGCCAGCAGCGTCCCTCTAGCGGGAGGCGCAGATACGCAGTATTTT	CASSVPLAGGADTQYF
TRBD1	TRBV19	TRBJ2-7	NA	TGTGCCAGTAGTATGGGGGACAGGGGGCGGATCGAGCAGTACTTC	CASSMGDRGRIEQYF
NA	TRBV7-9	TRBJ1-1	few	TGTGCCAGCAGCTTAGACATGAACACTGAAGCTTTCTTT	CASSLDMNTEAFF
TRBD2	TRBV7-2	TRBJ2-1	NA	TGTGCCAGCAGTTTGACTAGCGGGCCGAAGGGCAATGAGCAGTTCTTC	CASSLTSGPKGNEQFF
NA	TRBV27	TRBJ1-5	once	TGTGCCAGCAGCTCGTTTGGGGGGGGTGATCAGCCCCAGCATTTT	CASSSFGGGDQPQHF
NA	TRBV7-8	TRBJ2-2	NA	TGTGCCAGCAGCCCGGGGGACAGTCCCGGGGAGCTGTTTTTT	CASSPGDSPGELFF
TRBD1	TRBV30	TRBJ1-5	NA	TGTGCCTGGAGGTCAGGGGGAAATCAGCCCCAGCATTTT	CAWRSGGNQPQHF
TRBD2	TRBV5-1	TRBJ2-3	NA	TGCGCCAGCAGCCGCTTTCCGGGACTAGCGGCTAGCACAGATACGCAGTATTTT	CASSRFPGLAASTDTQYF
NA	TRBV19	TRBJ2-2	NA	TGTGCCAGTAGTATAAGCGCGGGAAACGCGAACACCGGGGAGCTGTTTTTT	CASSISAGNANTGELFF
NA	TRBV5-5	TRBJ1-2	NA	TGTGCCAGCAGCTTGGGGGCAACTAGGGACTATGGCTACACCTTC	CASSLGATRDYGYTF
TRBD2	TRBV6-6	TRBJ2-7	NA	TGTGCCAGCAGGGGGACTAGCGGGACCTACGAGCAGTACTTC	CASRGTSGTYEQYF
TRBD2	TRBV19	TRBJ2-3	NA	TGTGCCAGTAGCAGCGGGAGGGCGGGGGGCACAGATACGCAGTATTTT	CASSSGRAGGTDTQYF
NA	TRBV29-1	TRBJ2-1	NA	TGCAGCGTCTCTTTTAGCCCGGGTCTTTACAATGAGCAGTTCTTC	CSVSFSPGLYNEQFF
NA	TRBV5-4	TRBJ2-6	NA	TGTGCCAGCAGCGCCGGGAGCTCTGGGGCCAACGTCCTGACTTTC	CASSAGSSGANVLTF
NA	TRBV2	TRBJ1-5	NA	TGTGCCAGCAGTCAGGGTTATAGCAATCAGCCCCAGCATTTT	CASSQGYSNQPQHF
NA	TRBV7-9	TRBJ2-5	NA	TGTGCCAGCAGTTGGAGATCAGAGAATGGAGAGACCCAGTACTTC	CASSWRSENGETQYF
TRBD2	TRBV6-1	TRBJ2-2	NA	TGTGCCAGCAGTGTACGAGCGGGAGCGAAGACCGGGGAGCTGTTTTTT	CASSVRAGAKTGELFF
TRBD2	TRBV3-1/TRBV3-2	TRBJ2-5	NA	TGTGCCAGCAGCCAAGATCGGCTAGCGGGATCGGTTGAGACCCAGTACTTC	CASSQDRLAGSVETQYF
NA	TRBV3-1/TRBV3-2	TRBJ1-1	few	TGTGCCAGCAGCCACTTGAACACTGAAGCTTTCTTT	CASSHLNTEAFF
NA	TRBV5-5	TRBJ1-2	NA	TGTGCCAGCAGCAGGGACTCCTATGGCTACACCTTC	CASSRDSYGYTF
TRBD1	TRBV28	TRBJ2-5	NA	TGTGCCAGCAGTCCCCGACAGGGGAAATTACAAGAGACCCAGTACTTC	CASSPRQGKLQETQYF
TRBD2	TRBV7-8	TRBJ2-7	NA	TGTGCCAGCAGCTTAGCTAGCGGGAGTAAGTACGAGCAGTACTTC	CASSLASGSKYEQYF
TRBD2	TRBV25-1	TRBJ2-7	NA	TGTGCCAGCAGTGAATATGGGGAGCGGGAGTGGGAGCAGTACTTC	CASSEYGEREWEQYF
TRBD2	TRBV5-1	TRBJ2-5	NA	TGCGCCAGCAGCTTGGAAATCGGGGGGGCCTCAGAGACCCAGTACTTC	CASSLEIGGASETQYF
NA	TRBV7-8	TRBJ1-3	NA	TGTGCCAGCAGCTTAGCGTGGGGCGGAGGGGCAGCTGGAAACACCATATATTTT	CASSLAWGGGAAGNTIYF
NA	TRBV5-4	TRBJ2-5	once	TGTGCCAGCAGCCTTGGGGGAGGCAGGGAGGAGACCCAGTACTTC	CASSLGGGREETQYF
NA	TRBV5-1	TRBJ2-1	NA	TGCGCCAGCAGCAGGGAGACCACTTACAATGAGCAGTTCTTC	CASSRETTYNEQFF
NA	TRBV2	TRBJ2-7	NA	TGTGCCAGCAGTGAGAGGAGCTACGAGCAGTACTTC	CASSERSYEQYF
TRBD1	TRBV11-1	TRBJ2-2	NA	TGTGCCAGCAGCCGTGGGACAGGGAACACCGGGGAGCTGTTTTTT	CASSRGTGNTGELFF
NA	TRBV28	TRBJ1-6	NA	TGTGCCAGCAACAACAGAGGAGGGTCACCCCTCCACTTT	CASNNRGGSPLHF
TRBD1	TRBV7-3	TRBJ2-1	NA	TGTGCCAGCAGCCCCACTCGGGACAGGGGCTCCAATGAGCAGTTCTTC	CASSPTRDRGSNEQFF
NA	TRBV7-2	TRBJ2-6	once	TGTGCCAGCAGCTTGAGAGACTCTGGGGCCAACGTCCTGACTTTC	CASSLRDSGANVLTF
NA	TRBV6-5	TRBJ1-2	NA	TGTGCCAGCAGTTACCTGGGGGCAGACTATGGCTACACCTTC	CASSYLGADYGYTF